The rows below give T cell receptor beta chains drawn from one sample of a study of blood T cell repertoires in COVID-19. This table comes from immunoSEQ multiplex PCR, and its TCRdb copy is limited to in-frame clones, with some not included. In the table there are 250,000 to 350,000 clones, 89% of which are singletons. Sample: peripheral blood. All receptors come from a woman aged 40 to 50 who had recovered from COVID-19. CDR3s include the opening cysteine and the closing phenylalanine or tryptophan. D genes are given only for firm matches. A clone size is listed for some rows: how often the clone was seen (once, few, many), or a class if it is expanded.

d_call	j_call	clone_size	v_call	cdr3_aa	cdr3_nt
TRBD2	TRBJ2-5	NA	TRBV6-5	CASRPSGRALETQYF	TGTGCCAGCAGGCCTAGCGGGAGGGCCTTAGAGACCCAGTACTTC
TRBD1	TRBJ1-6	NA	TRBV5-1	CASSSGTGLDSPLHF	TGCGCCAGCAGTTCCGGGACAGGCCTCGATTCACCCCTCCACTTT
TRBD1	TRBJ1-2	NA	TRBV23-1	CASSHPRDRGF	TGCGCCAGCAGTCACCCGCGGGACAGGGGCTTC
NA	TRBJ2-1	NA	TRBV29-1	CSVEPGGHAQFF	TGCAGCGTTGAACCCGGCGGGCACGCGCAGTTCTTC
TRBD1	TRBJ1-3	NA	TRBV7-9	CASSDEKDRGNTIYF	TGTGCCAGCAGCGACGAGAAGGACAGGGGAAACACCATATATTTT
TRBD2	TRBJ2-2	once	TRBV2	CAIPYSGSTDTGELFF	TGTGCCATACCATATAGCGGGAGTACGGACACCGGGGAGCTGTTTTTT
TRBD1	TRBJ2-5	NA	TRBV5-6	CASSFRDSQETQYF	TGTGCCAGCAGCTTTCGGGACAGCCAAGAGACCCAGTACTTC
TRBD2	TRBJ2-3	NA	TRBV4-2	CASSQISGKRADTQYF	TGTGCCAGCAGCCAAATTAGCGGGAAGAGAGCAGATACGCAGTATTTT
NA	TRBJ2-7	NA	TRBV24-1	CATSGTGTYEQYF	TGTGCCACCAGTGGAACAGGGACCTACGAGCAGTACTTC
TRBD1	TRBJ1-5	NA	TRBV2	CASKGDRVVQPQHF	TGTGCCAGCAAGGGTGACAGGGTCGTTCAGCCCCAGCATTTT
TRBD1	TRBJ1-1	NA	TRBV5-5	CASSLGDRWDDGTEAFF	TGTGCCAGCAGCTTGGGGGACAGATGGGACGATGGGACTGAAGCTTTCTTT
NA	TRBJ2-1	NA	TRBV5-4	CASSLQGSYNEQFF	TGTGCCAGCAGCTTGCAGGGGTCCTACAATGAGCAGTTCTTC
NA	TRBJ2-7	few	TRBV11-2	CASSLSGSSYEQYF	TGTGCCAGCAGCTTGTCCGGGAGCTCCTACGAGCAGTACTTC
TRBD1	TRBJ2-7	NA	TRBV18	CASSLQDRAGEQYF	TGTGCCAGCTCACTCCAAGACAGGGCAGGCGAGCAGTACTTC
TRBD1	TRBJ1-5	NA	TRBV7-9	CASSSTGNRGNQPQHF	TGTGCCAGCAGCAGTACAGGAAACAGGGGAAATCAGCCCCAGCATTTT
NA	TRBJ2-1	NA	TRBV30	CAWSAVGEQFF	TGTGCCTGGAGCGCCGTCGGGGAGCAGTTCTTC
TRBD2	TRBJ2-7	NA	TRBV29-1	CSVALAYEQYF	TGCAGCGTGGCACTAGCGTACGAGCAGTACTTC
TRBD1	TRBJ2-3	NA	TRBV28	CASRPGGTDTQYF	TGTGCCAGCAGGCCAGGGGGAACAGATACGCAGTATTTT
TRBD2	TRBJ2-1	NA	TRBV18	CASSQGSTSGGEQFF	TGTGCCAGCTCACAGGGATCGACTAGCGGGGGTGAGCAGTTCTTC
TRBD1	TRBJ1-4	NA	TRBV7-9	CASSPNRTGGEKLFF	TGTGCCAGCAGCCCCAATAGGACAGGCGGTGAAAAACTGTTTTTT
TRBD1	TRBJ2-7	NA	TRBV28	CASSPPGQGASEQYF	TGTGCCAGCAGTCCGCCGGGACAGGGGGCAAGCGAGCAGTACTTC
NA	TRBJ1-4	NA	TRBV5-5	CASSLDREGEKLFF	TGTGCCAGCAGCTTGGACAGGGAGGGGGAAAAACTGTTTTTT
TRBD2	TRBJ2-3	once	TRBV4-1	CASSQSRLARTDTQYF	TGCGCCAGCAGCCAATCGAGACTAGCCCGCACAGATACGCAGTATTTT
TRBD1	TRBJ1-4	NA	TRBV25-1	CASSDVQGASEKLFF	TGTGCCAGCAGTGACGTACAGGGGGCGAGTGAAAAACTGTTTTTT
TRBD2	TRBJ2-2	NA	TRBV19	CASSWGGNTGELFF	TGTGCCAGTAGTTGGGGGGGAAACACCGGGGAGCTGTTTTTT
TRBD2	TRBJ2-1	NA	TRBV27	CASSPTSAISYNEQFF	TGTGCCAGCAGCCCAACTAGCGCCATCTCCTACAATGAGCAGTTCTTC
TRBD1	TRBJ1-1	NA	TRBV30	CAWSTTTGDTEAFF	TGTGCCTGGAGTACGACTACAGGGGACACTGAAGCTTTCTTT
TRBD2	TRBJ2-1	NA	TRBV20-1	CSASSGRSQGEQFF	TGCAGTGCTAGTAGCGGGAGGTCCCAGGGTGAGCAGTTCTTC
NA	TRBJ2-1	NA	TRBV24-1	CATSQYNEQFF	TGTGCCACCTCTCAGTACAATGAGCAGTTCTTC
NA	TRBJ2-7	NA	TRBV6-1	CASSDPGGLAAYEQYF	TGTGCCAGCAGTGATCCCGGGGGGCTAGCGGCGTACGAGCAGTACTTC
TRBD2	TRBJ2-5	NA	TRBV9	CASSAGLAGETQYF	TGTGCCAGCAGCGCCGGACTAGCGGGGGAGACCCAGTACTTC
TRBD1	TRBJ1-2	NA	TRBV6-1	CASSDATGGYYGYTF	TGTGCCAGCAGTGACGCGACAGGGGGCTACTATGGCTACACCTTC
NA	TRBJ1-1	NA	TRBV12-2	CASRLDKGADLRVTEAFF	TGTGCAAGTCGCTTAGACAAGGGGGCTGATCTGAGGGTCACTGAAGCTTTCTTT
TRBD2	TRBJ2-1	NA	TRBV13	CASSGWTSGVFNEQFF	TGTGCCAGCAGCGGCTGGACTAGCGGAGTATTCAATGAGCAGTTCTTC
TRBD2	TRBJ2-7	once	TRBV7-9	CASSFHLLTGTSGSYEQYF	TGTGCCAGCAGCTTCCACCTACTGACTGGGACTAGCGGGAGCTACGAGCAGTACTTC
TRBD1	TRBJ1-2	once	TRBV27	CASRQQAGGGYTF	TGTGCCAGCAGACAACAGGCAGGGGGAGGCTACACCTTC
TRBD1	TRBJ1-1	NA	TRBV9	CASSAPGTGNTEAFF	TGTGCCAGCAGCGCCCCCGGGACAGGGAACACTGAAGCTTTCTTT
NA	TRBJ1-4	NA	TRBV18	CASSASRVATNEKLFF	TGTGCCAGCTCAGCCTCCCGGGTCGCAACTAATGAAAAACTGTTTTTT
NA	TRBJ1-2	NA	TRBV19	CASSHEEGGYTF	TGTGCCAGTAGCCACGAGGAAGGCGGCTACACCTTC
TRBD1	TRBJ1-2	once	TRBV27	CASAGGDHLSYGYTF	TGTGCCAGCGCAGGGGGCGACCACTTAAGCTATGGCTACACCTTC
TRBD1	TRBJ1-2	NA	TRBV5-1	CASSPRQGEGYTF	TGCGCCAGCAGCCCGCGACAGGGGGAAGGCTACACCTTC
NA	TRBJ2-4	once	TRBV6-5	CASSTITGTPNIQYF	TGTGCCAGCAGTACCATTACCGGGACACCCAACATTCAGTACTTC
TRBD1	TRBJ2-5	NA	TRBV5-1	CASSLESTGMYETQYF	TGCGCCAGCAGCTTGGAATCGACAGGGATGTACGAGACCCAGTACTTC
TRBD2	TRBJ2-7	NA	TRBV29-1	CSVTSGRGGYEQYF	TGCAGCGTCACTAGCGGGAGAGGGGGCTACGAGCAGTACTTC
TRBD1	TRBJ2-1	NA	TRBV9	CASSVGQGRYNEQFF	TGTGCCAGCAGCGTAGGACAGGGCCGGTACAATGAGCAGTTCTTC
TRBD1	TRBJ2-1	once	TRBV5-1	CASSRWEGQGYNEQFF	TGCGCCAGCAGCCGTTGGGAAGGACAGGGATACAATGAGCAGTTCTTC
NA	TRBJ1-5	NA	TRBV23-1	CASSQSVRGRVCQPQHF	TGCGCCAGCAGTCAATCGGTCAGGGGTCGAGTGTGTCAGCCCCAGCATTTT
NA	TRBJ2-3	NA	TRBV13	CASSLLSTDTQYF	TGTGCCAGCAGCCTCCTTAGCACAGATACGCAGTATTTT
NA	TRBJ2-7	few	TRBV27	CASSRDNSYEQYF	TGTGCCAGCAGCCGGGACAACTCCTACGAGCAGTACTTC
NA	TRBJ1-2	NA	TRBV5-1	CASSLTGSDYGYTF	TGCGCCAGCAGCTTGACAGGGTCGGACTATGGCTACACCTTC